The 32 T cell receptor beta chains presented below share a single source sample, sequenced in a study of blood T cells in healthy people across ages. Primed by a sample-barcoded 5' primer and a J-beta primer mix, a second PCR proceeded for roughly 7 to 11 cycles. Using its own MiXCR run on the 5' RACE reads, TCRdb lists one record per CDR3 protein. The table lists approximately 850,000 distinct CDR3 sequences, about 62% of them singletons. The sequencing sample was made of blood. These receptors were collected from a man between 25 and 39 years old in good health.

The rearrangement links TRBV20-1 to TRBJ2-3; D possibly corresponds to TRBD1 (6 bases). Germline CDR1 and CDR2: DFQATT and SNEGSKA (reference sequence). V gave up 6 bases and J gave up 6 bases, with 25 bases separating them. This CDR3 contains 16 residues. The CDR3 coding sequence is TGCAGTGCACAGCCTTCCGGGACACTTTTTAGGGATACGCAGTATTTT. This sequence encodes CSAQPSGTLFRDTQYF.

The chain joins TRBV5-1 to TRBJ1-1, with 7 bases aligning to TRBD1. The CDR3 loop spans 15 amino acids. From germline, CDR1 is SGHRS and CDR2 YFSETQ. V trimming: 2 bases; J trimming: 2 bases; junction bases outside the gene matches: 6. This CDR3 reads CASSFRIGGNTEAFF. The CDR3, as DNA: TGCGCCAGCAGCTTTAGGATAGGGGGCAACACTGAAGCTTTCTTT.

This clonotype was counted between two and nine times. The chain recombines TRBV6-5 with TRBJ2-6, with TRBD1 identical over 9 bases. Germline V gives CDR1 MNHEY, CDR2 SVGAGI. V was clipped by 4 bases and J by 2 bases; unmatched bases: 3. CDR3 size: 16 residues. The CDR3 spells CASSLQGAAGANVLTF. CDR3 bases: TGTGCCAGCAGTTTACAGGGGGCGGCTGGGGCCAACGTCCTGACTTTC.

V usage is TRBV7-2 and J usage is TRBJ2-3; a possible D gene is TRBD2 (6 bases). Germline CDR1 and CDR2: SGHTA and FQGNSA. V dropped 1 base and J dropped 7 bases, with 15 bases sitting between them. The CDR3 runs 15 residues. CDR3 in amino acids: CASSLDGGEENTQYF. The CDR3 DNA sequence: TGTGCCAGCAGCTTAGATGGTGGGGAGGAAAATACGCAGTATTTT.

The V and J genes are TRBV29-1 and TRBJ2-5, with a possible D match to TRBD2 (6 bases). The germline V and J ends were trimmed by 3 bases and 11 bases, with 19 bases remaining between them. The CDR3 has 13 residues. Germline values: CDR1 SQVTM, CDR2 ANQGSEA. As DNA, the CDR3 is TGCAGCGTTGACCCAACCGCTCGCGGGGAGCAGTACTTC. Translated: CSVDPTARGEQYF.

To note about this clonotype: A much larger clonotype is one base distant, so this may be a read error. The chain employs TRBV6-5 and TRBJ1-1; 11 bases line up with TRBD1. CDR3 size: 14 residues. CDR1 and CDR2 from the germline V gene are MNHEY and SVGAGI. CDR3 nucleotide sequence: TGTGCCAGCGGGACAGGGGGTTTAAGCACTGAAACTTTCTTT. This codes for CASGTGGLSTETFF.

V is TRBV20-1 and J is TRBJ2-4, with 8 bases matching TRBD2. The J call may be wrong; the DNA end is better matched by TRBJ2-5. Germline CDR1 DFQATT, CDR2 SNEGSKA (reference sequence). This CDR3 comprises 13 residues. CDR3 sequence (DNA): TGCAGTGCTCAGAGCGGACTAGCAGAGACCCAGTACTTC. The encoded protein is CSAQSGLAETQYF.

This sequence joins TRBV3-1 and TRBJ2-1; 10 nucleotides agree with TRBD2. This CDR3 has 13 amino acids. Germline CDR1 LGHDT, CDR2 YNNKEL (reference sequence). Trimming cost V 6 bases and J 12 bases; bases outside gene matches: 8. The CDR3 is CASSPTSGLGQFF. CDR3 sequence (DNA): TGTGCCAGCAGTCCGACTAGCGGGTTGGGGCAGTTCTTC.

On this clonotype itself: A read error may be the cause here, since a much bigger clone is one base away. The CDR3 spells CASSYSGPSGVYNEQYF. The DNA of the CDR3 is TGTGCCAGCAGTTACTCGGGCCCCAGCGGGGTCTACAATGAGCAGTACTTC. The rearrangement uses TRBV6-6 and TRBJ2-1, with 7 nucleotides matching TRBD2. The J call may be incorrect, as the DNA end agrees better with TRBJ2-7. The CDR3 spans 17 residues. The germline CDR1 and CDR2 sequences are MNHNY and SVGAGI (reference sequence).

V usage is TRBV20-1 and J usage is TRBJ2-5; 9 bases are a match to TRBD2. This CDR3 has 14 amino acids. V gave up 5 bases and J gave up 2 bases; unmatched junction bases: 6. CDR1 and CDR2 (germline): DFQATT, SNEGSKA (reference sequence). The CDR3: CSAGSGGVQETQYF. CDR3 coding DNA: TGCAGTGCTGGTAGCGGGGGCGTTCAAGAGACCCAGTACTTC.

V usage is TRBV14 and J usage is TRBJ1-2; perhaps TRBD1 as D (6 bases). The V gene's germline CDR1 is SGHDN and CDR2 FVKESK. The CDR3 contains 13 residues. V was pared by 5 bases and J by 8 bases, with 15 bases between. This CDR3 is CASSFQGIGGYTF. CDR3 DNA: TGTGCCAGCAGCTTCCAGGGGATCGGGGGCTACACCTTC. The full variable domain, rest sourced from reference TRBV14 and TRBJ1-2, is EAGVTQFPSHSVIEKGQTVTLRCDPISGHDNLYWYRRVMGKEIKFLLHFVKESKQDESGMPNNRFLAERTGGTYSTLKVQPAELEDSGVYFCASSFQGIGGYTFGSGTRLTVV.

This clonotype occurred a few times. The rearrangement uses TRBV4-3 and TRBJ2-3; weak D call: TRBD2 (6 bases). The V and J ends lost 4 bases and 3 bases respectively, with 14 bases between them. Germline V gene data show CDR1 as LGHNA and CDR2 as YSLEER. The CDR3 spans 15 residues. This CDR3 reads CASSPGPSETDTQYF. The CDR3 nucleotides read TGCGCCAGCAGCCCAGGTCCTAGCGAAACAGATACGCAGTATTTT.

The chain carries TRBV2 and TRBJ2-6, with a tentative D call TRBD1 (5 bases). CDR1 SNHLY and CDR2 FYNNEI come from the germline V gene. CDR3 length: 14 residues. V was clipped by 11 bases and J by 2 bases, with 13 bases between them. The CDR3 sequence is CAADRDPGANVLTF. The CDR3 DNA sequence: TGTGCCGCAGACAGAGATCCTGGGGCCAACGTCCTGACTTTC.

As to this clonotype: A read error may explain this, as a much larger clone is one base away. The CDR3 spells CASNWGQGNTEAFF. CDR3 sequence (DNA): TGTGCCAGCAACTGGGGACAGGGGAACACTGAAGCTTTCTTT. The chain has TRBV7-2 and TRBJ1-1, with 9 bases that match TRBD1. The V and J ends lost 7 bases and 1 base, in that order; junction bases with no gene match: 4. CDR1 and CDR2 from the germline V gene are SGHTA and FQGNSA. This CDR3 contains 14 residues.

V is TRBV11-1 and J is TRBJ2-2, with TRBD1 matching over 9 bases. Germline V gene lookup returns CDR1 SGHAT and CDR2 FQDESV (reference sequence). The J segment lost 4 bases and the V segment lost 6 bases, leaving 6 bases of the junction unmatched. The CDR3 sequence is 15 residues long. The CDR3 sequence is CASRRQGDFTGELFF. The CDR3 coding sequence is TGTGCCAGCAGACGACAGGGGGATTTCACCGGGGAGCTGTTTTTT.

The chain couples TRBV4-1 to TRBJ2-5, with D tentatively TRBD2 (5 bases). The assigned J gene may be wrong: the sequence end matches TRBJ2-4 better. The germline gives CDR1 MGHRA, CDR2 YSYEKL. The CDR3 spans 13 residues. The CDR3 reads CASSQVTRHIQYF. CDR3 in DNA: TGCGCCAGCAGCCAAGTCACTAGGCACATTCAGTACTTC.

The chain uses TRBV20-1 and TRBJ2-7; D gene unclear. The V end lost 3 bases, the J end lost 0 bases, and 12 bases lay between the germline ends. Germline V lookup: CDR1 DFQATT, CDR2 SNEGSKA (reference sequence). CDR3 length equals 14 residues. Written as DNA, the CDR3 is TGCAGTGCTAGGGTCGGGCTCCTCTCCTACGAGCAGTACTTC. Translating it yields CSARVGLLSYEQYF.

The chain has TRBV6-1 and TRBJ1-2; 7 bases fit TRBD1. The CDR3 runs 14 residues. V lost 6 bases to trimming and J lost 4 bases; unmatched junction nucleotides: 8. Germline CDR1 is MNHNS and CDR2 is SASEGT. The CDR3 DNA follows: TGTGCCAGCAGCCCGAGGGGACAGATCTATGGCTACACCTTC. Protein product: CASSPRGQIYGYTF.

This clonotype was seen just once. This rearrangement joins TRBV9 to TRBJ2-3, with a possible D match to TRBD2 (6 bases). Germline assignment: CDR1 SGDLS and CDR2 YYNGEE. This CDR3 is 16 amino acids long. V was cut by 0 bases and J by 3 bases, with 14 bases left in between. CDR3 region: CASSVVDSGGTDTQYF. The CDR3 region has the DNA TGTGCCAGCAGCGTAGTGGACTCCGGAGGGACAGATACGCAGTATTTT.

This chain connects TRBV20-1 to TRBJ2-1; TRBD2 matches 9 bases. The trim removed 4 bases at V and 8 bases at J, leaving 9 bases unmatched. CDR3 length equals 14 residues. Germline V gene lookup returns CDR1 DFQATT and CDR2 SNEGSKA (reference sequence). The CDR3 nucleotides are TGCAGTGCTAAGGACTGGCGGGGGGGCGATGAGCAGTTCTTC. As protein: CSAKDWRGGDEQFF.

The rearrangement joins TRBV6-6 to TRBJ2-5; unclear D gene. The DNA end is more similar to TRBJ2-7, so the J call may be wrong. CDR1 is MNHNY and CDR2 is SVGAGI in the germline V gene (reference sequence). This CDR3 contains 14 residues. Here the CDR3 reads CASSYTNTGFEQYF. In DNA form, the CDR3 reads TGTGCCAGCAGTTACACAAACACGGGTTTCGAGCAGTACTTC.

This chain's CDR3 is CSASAVGFGDQPQHF. CDR3 DNA: TGCAGTGCTAGCGCCGTGGGTTTTGGGGATCAGCCCCAGCATTTT. The chain uses TRBV20-1 and TRBJ1-5; D call uncertain. This CDR3 region has 15 residues. CDR1 and CDR2 (germline): DFQATT, SNEGSKA (reference sequence). The V gene lost 3 bases and the J gene lost 5 bases, with 17 bases spanning the gap.

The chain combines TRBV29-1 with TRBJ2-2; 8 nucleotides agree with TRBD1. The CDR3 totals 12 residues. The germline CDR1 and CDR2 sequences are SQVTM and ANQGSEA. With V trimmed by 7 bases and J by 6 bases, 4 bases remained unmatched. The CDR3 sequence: CSAEQGAGELFF. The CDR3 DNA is TGCAGCGCAGAACAGGGGGCCGGGGAGCTGTTTTTT.

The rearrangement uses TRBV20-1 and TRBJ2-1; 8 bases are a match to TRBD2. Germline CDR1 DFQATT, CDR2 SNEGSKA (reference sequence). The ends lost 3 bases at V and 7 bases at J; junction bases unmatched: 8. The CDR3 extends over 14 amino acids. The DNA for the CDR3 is TGCAGTGCTAGCTTAGCGGGGATCCGGAATGAGCAGTTCTTC. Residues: CSASLAGIRNEQFF.

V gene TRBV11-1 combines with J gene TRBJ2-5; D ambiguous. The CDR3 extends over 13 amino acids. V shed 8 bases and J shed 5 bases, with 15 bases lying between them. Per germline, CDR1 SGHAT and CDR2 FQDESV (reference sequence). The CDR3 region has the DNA TGTGCCAGCGGCCGGACGAATCGGGAGACCCAGTACTTC. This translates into CASGRTNRETQYF. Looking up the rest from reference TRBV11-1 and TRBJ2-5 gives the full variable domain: EAEVAQSPRYKITEKSQAVAFWCDPISGHATLYWYRQILGQGPELLVQFQDESVVDDSQLPKDRFSAERLKGVDSTLKIQPAELGDSAMYLCASGRTNRETQYFGPGTRLLVL.

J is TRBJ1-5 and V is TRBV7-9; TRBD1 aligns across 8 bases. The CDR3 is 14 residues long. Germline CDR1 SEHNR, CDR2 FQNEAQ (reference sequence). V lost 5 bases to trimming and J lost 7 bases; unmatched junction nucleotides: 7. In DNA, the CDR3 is TGTGCCAGCAGCCGGACAGGGAGCGGACAGCCCCAGCATTTT. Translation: CASSRTGSGQPQHF. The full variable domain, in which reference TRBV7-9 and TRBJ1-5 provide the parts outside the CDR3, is DTGVSQNPRHKITKRGQNVTFRCDPISEHNRLYWYRQTLGQGPEFLTYFQNEAQLEKSRLLSDRFSAERPKGSFSTLEIQRTEQGDSAMYLCASSRTGSGQPQHFGDGTRLSIL.

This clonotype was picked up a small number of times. CDR3 bases: TGTGCCAGCACAGACAGGGAGAGATACAATGAGCAGTTCTTC. It specifies CASTDRERYNEQFF. The rearrangement uses TRBV6-5 and TRBJ2-1; 7 bases are shared with TRBD1. Germline V gene lookup returns CDR1 MNHEY and CDR2 SVGAGI. The CDR3 is 14 residues long. With V trimmed by 7 bases and J by 4 bases, 7 bases remained unmatched.

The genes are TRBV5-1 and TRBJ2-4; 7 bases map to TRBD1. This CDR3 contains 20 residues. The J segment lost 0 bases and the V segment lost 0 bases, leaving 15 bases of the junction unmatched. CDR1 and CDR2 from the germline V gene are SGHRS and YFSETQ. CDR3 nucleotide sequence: TGCGCCAGCAGCTTGGCCAAAGTTTACAGGGGCCATTTAGCCAAAAACATTCAGTACTTC. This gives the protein CASSLAKVYRGHLAKNIQYF.

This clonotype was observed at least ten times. The CDR3 nucleotides are TGTGCCAGCGGCCCCCACAGGAATGAGCAGTTCTTC. This translates into CASGPHRNEQFF. This rearrangement joins TRBV12-3 or TRBV12-4 to TRBJ2-1; a possible D gene is TRBD1 (5 bases). The CDR3 length is 12 residues. Trimming pared 8 bases from V and 7 bases from J, leaving 12 bases between.

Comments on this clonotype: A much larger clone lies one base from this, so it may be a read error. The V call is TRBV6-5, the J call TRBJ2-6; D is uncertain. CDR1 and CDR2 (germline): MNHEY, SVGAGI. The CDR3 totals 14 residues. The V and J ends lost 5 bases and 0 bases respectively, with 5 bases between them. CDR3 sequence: CASSTVSGANVLTF. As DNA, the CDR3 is TGTGCCAGCAGTACAGTCTCTGGGGCCAACGTCCTGACTTTC.

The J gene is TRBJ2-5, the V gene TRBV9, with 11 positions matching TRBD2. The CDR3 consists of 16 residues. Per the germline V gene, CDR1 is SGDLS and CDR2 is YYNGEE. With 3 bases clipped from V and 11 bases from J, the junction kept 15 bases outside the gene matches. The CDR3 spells CASSALAGGVYNEQYF. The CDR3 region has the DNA TGTGCCAGCAGCGCGTTAGCGGGGGGGGTTTACAATGAGCAGTACTTC.

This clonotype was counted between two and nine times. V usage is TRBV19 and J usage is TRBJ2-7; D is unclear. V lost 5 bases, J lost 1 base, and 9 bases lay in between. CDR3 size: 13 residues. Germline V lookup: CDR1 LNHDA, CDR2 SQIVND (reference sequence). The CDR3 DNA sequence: TGTGCCAGTAGTTTCCCGGATTCCTACGAGCAGTACTTC. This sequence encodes CASSFPDSYEQYF.